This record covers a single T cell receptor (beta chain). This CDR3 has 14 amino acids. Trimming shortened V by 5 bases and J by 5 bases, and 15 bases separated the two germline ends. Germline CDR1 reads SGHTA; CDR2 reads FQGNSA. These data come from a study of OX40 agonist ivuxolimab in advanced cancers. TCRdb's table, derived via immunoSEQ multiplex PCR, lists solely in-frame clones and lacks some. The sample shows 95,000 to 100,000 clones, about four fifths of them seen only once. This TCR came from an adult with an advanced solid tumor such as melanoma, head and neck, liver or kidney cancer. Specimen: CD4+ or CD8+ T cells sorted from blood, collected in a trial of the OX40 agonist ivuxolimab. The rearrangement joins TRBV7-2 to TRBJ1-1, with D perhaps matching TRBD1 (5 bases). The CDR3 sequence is CASSLRERLTEAFF. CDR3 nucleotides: TGTGCCAGCAGCCTCAGGGAACGCTTGACTGAAGCTTTCTTT.